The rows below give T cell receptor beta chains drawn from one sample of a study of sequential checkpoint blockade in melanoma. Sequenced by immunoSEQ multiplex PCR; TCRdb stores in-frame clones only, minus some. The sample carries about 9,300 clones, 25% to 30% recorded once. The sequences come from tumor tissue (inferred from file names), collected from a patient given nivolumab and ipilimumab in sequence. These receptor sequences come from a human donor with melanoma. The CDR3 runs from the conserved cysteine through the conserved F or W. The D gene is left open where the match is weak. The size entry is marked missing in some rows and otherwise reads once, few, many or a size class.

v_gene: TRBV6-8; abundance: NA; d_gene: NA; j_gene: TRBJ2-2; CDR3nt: TGTGCCAGCAGGGGTCAACCCACCGGGGAGCTGTTTTTT; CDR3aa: CASRGQPTGELFF
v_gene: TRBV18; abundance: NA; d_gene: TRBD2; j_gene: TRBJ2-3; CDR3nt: TGTGCCAGCTCACTCAGACTAGGGAGGGGAGATACGCAGTATTTT; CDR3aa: CASSLRLGRGDTQYF
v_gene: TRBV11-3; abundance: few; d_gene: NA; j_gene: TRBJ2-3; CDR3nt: TGTGCCAGCAGCTTAGGGGTGGCTGTTACAGATACGCAGTATTTT; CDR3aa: CASSLGVAVTDTQYF
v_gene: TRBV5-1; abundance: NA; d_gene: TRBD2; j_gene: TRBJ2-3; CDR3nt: TGCGCCAGCAGCTCGTCAACTAGCGGGGTCACAGATACGCAGTATTTT; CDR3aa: CASSSSTSGVTDTQYF
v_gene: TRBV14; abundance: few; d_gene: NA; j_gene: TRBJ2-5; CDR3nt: TGTGCCAGCAGCCAACGTCAAGAGACCCAGTACTTC; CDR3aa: CASSQRQETQYF
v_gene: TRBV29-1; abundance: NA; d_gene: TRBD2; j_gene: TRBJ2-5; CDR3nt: TGCAGCGTCTCTAGCGGGGGGGCCCAAGAGACCCAGTACTTC; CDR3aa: CSVSSGGAQETQYF
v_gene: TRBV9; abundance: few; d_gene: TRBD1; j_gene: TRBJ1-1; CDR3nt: TGTGCCAGCAGCGGGCAGACAGGGGTAAACACTGAAGCTTTCTTT; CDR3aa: CASSGQTGVNTEAFF
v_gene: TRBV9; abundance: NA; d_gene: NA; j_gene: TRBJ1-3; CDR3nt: TGTGCCAGCAGCGGACCTACAGGGAATAGAGGCAACACCATATATTTT; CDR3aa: CASSGPTGNRGNTIYF
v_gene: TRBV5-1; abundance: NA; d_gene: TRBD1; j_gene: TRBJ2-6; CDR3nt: TGCGCCAGCAGCGGACTACAGGGGGCCGGCTCTGGGGCCAACGTCCTGACTTTC; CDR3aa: CASSGLQGAGSGANVLTF
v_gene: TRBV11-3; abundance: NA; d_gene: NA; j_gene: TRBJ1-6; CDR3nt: TGTGCCAGCAGCTTACTACCGGGGGAAAAAGGCCCTATATATAATTCACCCCTCCACTTT; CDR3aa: CASSLLPGEKGPIYNSPLHF
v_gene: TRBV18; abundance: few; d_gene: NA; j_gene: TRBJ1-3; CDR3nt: TGTGCCAGCTCACCACGGCTAGGAAACACCATATATTTT; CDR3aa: CASSPRLGNTIYF
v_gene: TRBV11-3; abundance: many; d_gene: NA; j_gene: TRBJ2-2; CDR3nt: TGTGCCAGCAGCTCGACCCCAGGAGCTGGGGAGCTGTTTTTT; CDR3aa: CASSSTPGAGELFF
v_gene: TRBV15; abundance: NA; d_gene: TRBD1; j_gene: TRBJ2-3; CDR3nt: TGTGCCACCAGCAGAGATAGACAGGGGGCAGATACGCAGTATTTT; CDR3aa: CATSRDRQGADTQYF
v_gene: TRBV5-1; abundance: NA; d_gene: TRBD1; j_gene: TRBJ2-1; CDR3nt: TGCGCCAGCAGCTTCCGGACAGGGTCCGATGAGCAGTTCTTC; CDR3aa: CASSFRTGSDEQFF
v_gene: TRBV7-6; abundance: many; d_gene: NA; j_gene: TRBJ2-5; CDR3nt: TGTGCCAGCAGCTTAGAGCAGGGACGAGAGACCCAGTACTTC; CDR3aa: CASSLEQGRETQYF
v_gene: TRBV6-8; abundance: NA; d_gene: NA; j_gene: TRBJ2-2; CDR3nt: TGTGCCAGCAGTTACTCGACCGGCGGGGAGCTGTTTTTT; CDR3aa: CASSYSTGGELFF
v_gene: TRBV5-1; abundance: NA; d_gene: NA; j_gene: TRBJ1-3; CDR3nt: TGCGCCAGCAGCTCCGGGGCCCTCTCTGGAAACACCATATATTTT; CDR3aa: CASSSGALSGNTIYF
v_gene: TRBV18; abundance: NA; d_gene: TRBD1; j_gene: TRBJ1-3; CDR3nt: TGTGCCAGCTCACTGGACAGGAGCTCTGGAAACACCATATATTTT; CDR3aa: CASSLDRSSGNTIYF
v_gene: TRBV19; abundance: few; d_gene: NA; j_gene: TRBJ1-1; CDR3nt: TGTGCCAGTAGTATAGGAACAGCCCCTGTGACTTTCTTT; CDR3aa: CASSIGTAPVTFF
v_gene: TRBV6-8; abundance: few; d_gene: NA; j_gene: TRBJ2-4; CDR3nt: TGTGCCAGCAGTTACTCTCCGTCGCAAAACATTCAGTACTTC; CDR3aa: CASSYSPSQNIQYF